One and the same sample provided the 18 T cell receptor beta chains below, sequenced in a study of blood T cell repertoires in COVID-19. Clones were sequenced by immunoSEQ multiplex PCR, and TCRdb holds only the in-frame ones, with some missing. Among about 250,000 clones listed, approximately 86% were seen once. The specimen sequenced was peripheral blood. The receptors were gathered from a human donor with COVID-19, enrolled during active disease. The donor label of this sample is uncertain.

This chain links TRBV7-2 with TRBJ1-5, with 9 bases lining up with TRBD1. Trimming at V came to 1 base and at J to 6 bases, leaving 4 bases not matched to a gene. Germline lookup yields CDR1 SGHTA and CDR2 FQGNSA. The CDR3 runs 15 residues. CDR3 bases: TGTGCCAGCAGCTTAGTGGGACAGGGCGGTCAGCCCCAGCATTTT. Amino acid sequence: CASSLVGQGGQPQHF.

The chain uses TRBV6-6 and TRBJ1-5, with TRBD1 matching 8 bases. Germline trimming cut 6 bases from V and 6 bases from J; bases unmatched to any gene: 7. Germline V lookup: CDR1 MNHNY, CDR2 SVGAGI (reference sequence). This CDR3 region has 14 residues. The CDR3 DNA follows: TGTGCCAGCAGCCTGGACAGGGAGGGTCAGCCCCAGCATTTT. Translated, it gives CASSLDREGQPQHF.

This chain joins TRBV18 and TRBJ2-7; D is perhaps TRBD1 (6 bases). This CDR3 comprises 13 residues. V was pared by 3 bases and J by 6 bases, with 12 bases between. Germline loops: CDR1 KGHSH, CDR2 LQKENI. The CDR3 region is CASSPVTGSEQYF. The CDR3 nucleotides read TGTGCCAGCTCACCCGTAACAGGGTCCGAGCAGTACTTC.

V and J are TRBV6-5 and TRBJ1-5; TRBD1 aligns across 10 bases. This CDR3 contains 14 residues. The V gene's germline CDR1 is MNHEY and CDR2 SVGAGI. V lost 6 bases and J lost 4; bases outside the gene matches: 3. CDR3 amino acids: CASSRTGGNQPQHF. Written as DNA, the CDR3 is TGTGCCAGCAGCCGGACAGGGGGGAATCAGCCCCAGCATTTT.

This clone has just one count. This chain joins TRBV7-9 and TRBJ2-7, with D tentatively TRBD2 (5 bases). CDR3 size: 13 residues. Trimming pared 5 bases from V and 6 bases from J, leaving 14 bases between. Germline CDR1 reads SEHNR; CDR2 reads FQNEAQ (reference sequence). The CDR3 protein is CASSQITGSEQYF. CDR3 nucleotides: TGTGCCAGCAGCCAAATTACGGGATCCGAGCAGTACTTC.

V usage is TRBV5-6 and J usage is TRBJ2-3, with 8 positions matching TRBD1. CDR1 and CDR2 (germline): SGHDT, YYEEEE. The CDR3 sequence is 17 residues long. V lost 0 bases, J lost 9 bases, and 15 bases stayed unmatched. This CDR3 is CASSLVSGGGLWATQYF. The CDR3 coding sequence is TGTGCCAGCAGCTTGGTCTCAGGGGGCGGTCTTTGGGCGACGCAGTATTTT.

The J gene is TRBJ2-3, the V gene TRBV28; 10 bases line up with TRBD2. The V segment lost 7 bases and the J segment 6 bases; nucleotides outside the gene matches: 13. The CDR3 extends over 16 amino acids. Germline V gives CDR1 MDHEN, CDR2 SYDVKM. CDR3 region: CASTLDASGGLDTQYF. CDR3 DNA: TGTGCCAGCACCCTTGATGCTAGCGGGGGTTTGGATACGCAGTATTTT.

The chain uses TRBV6-5 and TRBJ1-3; a possible D gene is TRBD1 (5 bases). The CDR3 consists of 14 residues. CDR1 is MNHEY and CDR2 is SVGAGI in the germline V gene. Trimming took 7 bases from V and 1 from J, leaving 11 bases between them. The CDR3 is CASKEGFSGNTIYF. CDR3 DNA sequence: TGTGCCAGCAAGGAGGGGTTTTCTGGAAACACCATATATTTT.

The chain is built from TRBV11-1 and TRBJ1-3; D gene uncertain. The germline gives CDR1 SGHAT, CDR2 FQDESV (reference sequence). CDR3 length: 14 amino acids. Trimming cost V 4 bases and J 1 base, with 8 bases left between them. The chain's CDR3 is CASSYRFSGNTIYF. CDR3 DNA: TGTGCCAGCAGCTACAGATTTTCTGGAAACACCATATATTTT.

V is TRBV6-6 and J is TRBJ1-4, with TRBD1 as a possible D gene (6 bases). V was cut by 5 bases and J by 0 bases, with 13 bases left in between. The CDR3 is 16 amino acids. Germline CDR1 reads MNHNY; CDR2 reads SVGAGI (reference sequence). The CDR3 DNA follows: TGTGCCAGCAGTCTTCGGACAGAAGCAACTAATGAAAAACTGTTTTTT. This codes for CASSLRTEATNEKLFF.

The rearrangement links TRBV5-1 to TRBJ2-2, with D perhaps matching TRBD2 (5 bases). Trimming left V 3 bases short and J 5 bases short, with 11 bases between. CDR1 and CDR2 from the germline V gene are SGHRS and YFSETQ. The CDR3 spans 14 residues. The chain's CDR3 is CASSSLGDTGELFF. As DNA, the CDR3 is TGCGCCAGCAGCTCCCTCGGGGATACCGGGGAGCTGTTTTTT.

The chain is built from TRBV28 and TRBJ2-1; the match to TRBD2 covers 7 bases. The junction had 11 bases not matched to a gene; V was cut back by 6 bases and J by 6 bases. The CDR3 runs to 15 residues. The germline V gene encodes CDR1 MDHEN and CDR2 SYDVKM. CDR3 amino acids: CASRQAGPDFNEQFF. The CDR3 DNA follows: TGTGCCAGCAGGCAAGCGGGACCGGATTTCAATGAGCAGTTCTTC.

The chain uses TRBV6-2 or TRBV6-3 and TRBJ1-4; a weak D match, TRBD1 (5 bases). This CDR3 contains 19 residues. From germline, CDR1 is MNHEY and CDR2 SVGEGT. V lost 2 bases to trimming and J lost 0 bases, with 19 bases between them. As DNA, the CDR3 is TGTGCCAGCAGTTACCATCCGTCACAGGCCAAGACAACTAATGAAAAACTGTTTTTT. The encoded protein is CASSYHPSQAKTTNEKLFF.

V usage is TRBV28 and J usage is TRBJ1-2; 7 nucleotides align to TRBD1. The junction had 22 bases not matched to a gene; V was cut back by 11 bases and J by 7 bases. CDR3 size: 16 residues. Germline loops: CDR1 MDHEN, CDR2 SYDVKM. CDR3 bases: TGTGCCGCCCATCCCCTCGGGAGGGGGCGTGAGAGTGGCTACACCTTC. Its protein product is CAAHPLGRGRESGYTF.

This chain joins TRBV29-1 and TRBJ2-7, with 10 bases aligning to TRBD1. Germline V CDR1 and CDR2: SQVTM, ANQGSEA. This CDR3 is built from 13 residues. Losses at the gene ends were 3 bases for V and 2 bases for J; bases not matched to a gene: 1. The CDR3 sequence: CSVDGTGAYEQYF. CDR3 DNA: TGCAGCGTTGATGGGACAGGGGCCTACGAGCAGTACTTC.

The V gene is TRBV30, the J gene TRBJ1-3; no firm D call. The germline V gene has CDR1 GTSNPN and CDR2 SVGIG (reference sequence). The ends were cut back, 1 base at V and 7 bases at J, with 8 bases in the middle. CDR3 length: 12 amino acids. CDR3 sequence reads: CAWSALLNTIYF. The CDR3 coding sequence is TGTGCCTGGAGTGCCCTTCTCAACACCATATATTTT.

The V call is TRBV7-9, the J call TRBJ2-2, with TRBD2 as a possible D gene (5 bases). The CDR3 is made up of 17 amino acids. Germline CDR1 and CDR2: SEHNR and FQNEAQ (reference sequence). Trimming took off 5 bases at V and 4 bases at J, with 20 bases between the two ends. CDR3 loop: CASSRNPRATSTGELFF. DNA for the CDR3: TGTGCCAGCAGCAGAAACCCGCGGGCAACCTCCACCGGGGAGCTGTTTTTT.

The CDR3 is CSVEDLAAIDTQYF. The CDR3 region has the DNA TGCAGCGTTGAAGATCTAGCGGCCATAGATACGCAGTATTTT. This sequence joins TRBV29-1 and TRBJ2-3; 7 nucleotides match TRBD2. The germline V gene encodes CDR1 SQVTM and CDR2 ANQGSEA. V was clipped by 0 bases and J by 5 bases; unmatched bases: 5. The CDR3 covers 14 residues.